Following are 25 T cell receptor beta chains from one sample sequenced in a study of shared clonotypes between healthy human individuals. Naivety among CD8 cells was defined by CD45RO negativity and positive CCR7 selection, thereby excluding terminally differentiated effector memory CD45RA+ cells. Only in-frame clones appear in the TCRdb table, and some are missing; sequencing was by immunoSEQ multiplex PCR. This table has about 2.2 million clones, about 92% appearing once. Sequences were obtained from naive CD8+ T cells from PBMCs. These receptors were taken from a young man in good health. Some clones in this sample may be carry-over from other donors' samples.

This chain links TRBV7-8 with TRBJ2-7, with 13 bases aligning to TRBD2. CDR1 SGHVS and CDR2 FQNEAQ come from the germline V gene. Trimming at V came to 5 bases and at J to 3 bases, leaving 4 bases not matched to a gene. This CDR3 has 15 amino acids. CDR3 loop: CASSTGLAGVYEQYF. The CDR3 nucleotides are TGTGCCAGCAGCACCGGACTAGCGGGAGTCTACGAGCAGTACTTC.

In nucleotides, the CDR3 is TGTGCCAGCAGCTTAGGGTCAGCCCCGCAGTATTTT. This codes for CASSLGSAPQYF. The chain is built from TRBV7-8 and TRBJ2-3, with D unclear. V was shortened by 1 base and J by 10 bases, with 9 bases between the two germline ends. This CDR3 has 12 residues. The germline gives CDR1 SGHVS, CDR2 FQNEAQ.

The CDR3 bases are TGTGCCAGCAGCGGGACGTCAGGGTATCACTCCTACAATGAGCAGTTCTTC. Protein: CASSGTSGYHSYNEQFF. This sequence joins TRBV7-6 and TRBJ2-1, with D tentatively TRBD1 or TRBD2 (5 bases each). Germline lookup yields CDR1 SGHVS and CDR2 FNYEAQ. Trimming removed 5 bases at V and 0 bases at J, with 17 bases between. The CDR3 contains 17 residues.

The V call is TRBV7-6, the J call TRBJ2-1, with TRBD1 as a possible D gene (5 bases). The V gene lost 7 bases and the J gene lost 6 bases, with 16 bases spanning the gap. The CDR3 has 14 residues. From germline, CDR1 is SGHVS and CDR2 FNYEAQ. As DNA, the CDR3 is TGTGCCAGCAACTTGGCCACAGGACCCAATGAGCAGTTCTTC. Translated, it gives CASNLATGPNEQFF.

The chain joins TRBV5-4 to TRBJ2-3; 7 bases match TRBD2. The V segment lost 2 bases and the J segment 3 bases; nucleotides outside the gene matches: 6. In germline, CDR1 is SGHNT, CDR2 YYREEE (reference sequence). The CDR3 length is 15 residues. The CDR3 loop is CASSLRREDTDTQYF. CDR3 bases: TGTGCCAGCAGCTTACGACGGGAGGATACAGATACGCAGTATTTT.

The rearrangement uses TRBV5-1 and TRBJ2-2; TRBD2 might be the D (6 bases). The CDR3 extends over 13 amino acids. Germline CDR1 reads SGHRS; CDR2 reads YFSETQ. The V and J ends lost 0 bases and 7 bases respectively, with 7 bases between them. Written as DNA, the CDR3 is TGCGCCAGCAGCTTGGACGGGGGCGGGGAGCTGTTTTTT. It yields the protein CASSLDGGGELFF.

Points on this clone: Other DNA sequences of this sample code for an identical CDR3. The J gene is TRBJ2-7, the V gene TRBV27; D remains unclear. The V gene lost 3 bases and the J gene lost 4 bases, with 10 bases spanning the gap. Germline assignment: CDR1 MNHEY and CDR2 SMNVEV (reference sequence). CDR3 size: 13 residues. The CDR3 is CASSFGLPYEQYF. Written as DNA, the CDR3 is TGTGCCAGCAGTTTCGGCCTCCCTTACGAGCAGTACTTC.

The V call is TRBV19, the J call TRBJ2-7; TRBD2 is a possible D gene (6 bases). Germline lookup yields CDR1 LNHDA and CDR2 SQIVND (reference sequence). Trimming took 6 bases from V and 4 from J, leaving 16 bases between them. This CDR3 is 14 amino acids long. CDR3 in DNA: TGTGCCAGTAGCATGACTAGATCCCCTTACGAGCAGTACTTC. Its translation is CASSMTRSPYEQYF.

The chain has TRBV7-9 and TRBJ1-2; D is uncertain. The CDR3 is made up of 13 amino acids. The ends were cut back, 6 bases at V and 1 base at J, with 9 bases in the middle. Germline V lookup: CDR1 SEHNR, CDR2 FQNEAQ (reference sequence). The CDR3 sequence is CASSKDFNYGYTF. In DNA, the CDR3 is TGTGCCAGCAGTAAGGACTTTAACTATGGCTACACCTTC.

V is TRBV27 and J is TRBJ2-1; TRBD1 is a possible D gene (6 bases). The CDR3 runs to 11 residues. The V gene lost 8 bases and the J gene lost 12 bases, with 14 bases spanning the gap. CDR1 and CDR2 (germline): MNHEY, SMNVEV (reference sequence). The CDR3 bases are TGTGCCAGCGGTGCAGGGACACGGCAGTTCTTC. It encodes CASGAGTRQFF.

V and J are TRBV28 and TRBJ2-7; 7 bases align to TRBD2. The CDR3 has 15 amino acids. The germline CDR1 and CDR2 sequences are MDHEN and SYDVKM. The J segment lost 1 base and the V segment lost 2 bases, leaving 5 bases of the junction unmatched. CDR3 sequence: CASSLIRAGSYEQYF. CDR3 DNA: TGTGCCAGCAGTTTAATAAGAGCGGGATCCTACGAGCAGTACTTC.

V gene TRBV7-9 combines with J gene TRBJ2-7; 9 nucleotides line up with TRBD2. CDR3 size: 14 residues. The V segment lost 5 bases and the J segment 3 bases; nucleotides outside the gene matches: 5. Germline assignment: CDR1 SEHNR and CDR2 FQNEAQ (reference sequence). CDR3 amino acids: CASSPREGHYEQYF. The CDR3 DNA reads as TGTGCCAGCAGCCCGCGGGAGGGGCACTACGAGCAGTACTTC.

The CDR3 is CASSLVVGYTDTQYF. The CDR3 DNA is TGTGCCAGCAGCTTAGTTGTCGGTTACACAGATACGCAGTATTTT. V gene TRBV11-2 combines with J gene TRBJ2-3, with unresolved D. CDR1 SGHAT and CDR2 FQNNGV come from the germline V gene. The CDR3 covers 15 residues. V lost 1 base and J lost 2, with 10 bases in between.

The gene calls are TRBV6-6 and TRBJ2-7; 12 bases fit TRBD2. CDR1 and CDR2 from the germline V gene are MNHNY and SVGAGI (reference sequence). V gave up 6 bases and J gave up 2 bases; unmatched junction bases: 5. This CDR3 is 15 amino acids long. The CDR3 sequence: CASRETSGSPYEQYF. The CDR3, as DNA: TGTGCCAGCAGGGAGACTAGCGGGAGTCCCTACGAGCAGTACTTC.

Concerning this clone itself: At the DNA level, this CDR3 is encoded by other sequences in the same sample as well. The rearrangement links TRBV5-1 to TRBJ2-7; 8 bases line up with TRBD1. J lost 5 bases, V lost 5 bases, and 12 bases had no gene match. This CDR3 comprises 15 residues. The V gene's germline CDR1 is SGHRS and CDR2 YFSETQ. In DNA, the CDR3 is TGCGCCAGCAGTTTGCTTGGACAGGGTGTCGACGAGCAGTACTTC. Translation: CASSLLGQGVDEQYF.

CDR3 coding DNA: TGTGCCAGCAGCCCCAGGGAGGGACAGACCTACGAGCAGTACTTC. It encodes CASSPREGQTYEQYF. The chain employs TRBV7-9 and TRBJ2-7; D may correspond to TRBD1 or TRBD2 (7 bases each). V was shortened by 5 bases and J by 2 bases, with 16 bases between the two germline ends. The length of the CDR3 is 15 residues. Germline V gives CDR1 SEHNR, CDR2 FQNEAQ (reference sequence).

This clone occurred once. CDR3 residues: CASSLLSGISYEQYF. In DNA form, the CDR3 reads TGTGCCAGCAGTTTATTATCTGGGATCTCCTACGAGCAGTACTTC. The chain carries TRBV28 and TRBJ2-7; no definite D call. In germline, CDR1 is MDHEN, CDR2 SYDVKM. The CDR3 contains 15 residues. With 1 base removed from V and 0 bases from J, the gap between germline ends came to 10 bases.

This sequence joins TRBV14 and TRBJ2-7; D possibly matches TRBD1 or TRBD2 (6 bases each). The germline gives CDR1 SGHDN, CDR2 FVKESK. With 4 bases removed from V and 1 base from J, the gap between germline ends came to 17 bases. The CDR3 extends over 16 amino acids. The DNA of the CDR3 is TGTGCCAGCAGCCGACGATCTTCGGGGGCATCCTACGAGCAGTACTTC. It specifies CASSRRSSGASYEQYF.

The chain links TRBV6-6 to TRBJ2-7; maybe TRBD1 (6 bases). The CDR3 runs 15 residues. The germline CDR1 and CDR2 sequences are MNHNY and SVGAGI (reference sequence). V lost 2 bases and J lost 4, with 15 bases in between. CDR3 residues: CASSYHHTTGYEQYF. For the CDR3, the DNA is TGTGCCAGCAGTTACCACCATACCACAGGGTACGAGCAGTACTTC.

Worth noting for this clone: Other DNA sequences in the same sample also yield this CDR3. V gene TRBV6-6 combines with J gene TRBJ2-7; D gene uncertain. The V end lost 1 base, the J end lost 5 bases, and 3 bases lay between the germline ends. The CDR3 covers 11 residues. Per germline, CDR1 MNHNY and CDR2 SVGAGI (reference sequence). CDR3 sequence: CASSYFHEQYF. The CDR3 DNA reads as TGTGCCAGCAGTTACTTCCACGAGCAGTACTTC.

A few counts support this clone. Other DNA sequences in the sample encode the same CDR3. The chain employs TRBV7-9 and TRBJ2-7; the match to TRBD1 covers 7 bases. The CDR3 is made up of 14 amino acids. The V gene end was trimmed by 4 bases and the J gene end by 2 bases; junction bases not matched to a gene: 5. Germline V gene sequence: CDR1 SEHNR, CDR2 FQNEAQ (reference sequence). The CDR3 coding sequence is TGTGCCAGCAGCTCCCCGGGACAGCCCTACGAGCAGTACTTC. Its translation: CASSSPGQPYEQYF.

The chain joins TRBV7-2 to TRBJ2-1, with D possibly being TRBD2 (5 bases). V lost 3 bases and J 8 bases, leaving 8 bases between the germline ends. Germline V gene data show CDR1 as SGHTA and CDR2 as FQGNSA. The CDR3 consists of 12 residues. The CDR3 coding sequence is TGTGCCAGCAGCTTGGGCGGGCATGAGCAGTTCTTC. Translated, it gives CASSLGGHEQFF.

The chain is built from TRBV7-9 and TRBJ2-2, with D unclear. V was pared by 5 bases and J by 1 base, with 11 bases between. The CDR3 runs to 15 residues. The germline V gene has CDR1 SEHNR and CDR2 FQNEAQ (reference sequence). The CDR3 nucleotides are TGTGCCAGCAGCGTAAAGACGGTGAACACCGGGGAGCTGTTTTTT. Its protein product is CASSVKTVNTGELFF.

This clone was observed a single time. The chain is built from TRBV27 and TRBJ1-1; no definite D call. Looked up from germline, CDR1 is MNHEY and CDR2 is SMNVEV (reference sequence). This CDR3 is built from 13 residues. V was shortened by 3 bases and J by 6 bases, with 11 bases between the two germline ends. The CDR3 protein is CASSFSSRAEAFF. CDR3 coding DNA: TGTGCCAGCAGTTTTTCTTCCCGGGCTGAAGCTTTCTTT.

The rearrangement links TRBV18 to TRBJ2-7; 11 positions agree with TRBD2. CDR3 length equals 15 residues. Trimming removed 5 bases from V and 1 base from J; junction bases left unmatched: 4. From germline, CDR1 is KGHSH and CDR2 LQKENI. CDR3 region: CASSRLAGQSYEQYF. The CDR3 DNA follows: TGTGCCAGCTCAAGACTAGCGGGACAATCCTACGAGCAGTACTTC.